The 30 T cell receptor beta chains below were found in one sample sequenced in a study of blood T cell repertoires in COVID-19. The data were produced by immunoSEQ multiplex PCR, yet TCRdb's version contains in-frame clones alone and is incomplete. The table shows about 120,000 clones, with approximately 81% occurring only once. The source material was peripheral blood. The source is a man in his forties or fifties with active or convalescent COVID-19.

This sequence joins TRBV9 and TRBJ2-3; 10 bases line up with TRBD2. The CDR3 runs 16 residues. V shed 0 bases and J 3 bases; nucleotides not matched to a gene: 4. Germline CDR1 is SGDLS and CDR2 is YYNGEE. The CDR3 nucleotides are TGTGCCAGCAGCGTAGAGGTAGCGGGGGGAACAGATACGCAGTATTTT. This gives the protein CASSVEVAGGTDTQYF.

The chain couples TRBV3-1 (or the pseudogene TRBV3-2) to TRBJ2-7; weak D call: TRBD2 (6 bases). Trimming took 6 bases from V and 2 from J, leaving 14 bases between them. CDR3 length: 14 amino acids. Per the germline V gene, CDR1 is LGHDT and CDR2 is YNNKEL (reference sequence). The CDR3 nucleotides are TGTGCCAGCAGTCCTAGACTAGGGACCTACGAGCAGTACTTC. This translates into CASSPRLGTYEQYF.

The genes are TRBV6-5 and TRBJ2-2, with D possibly TRBD2 on 7 matching bases. Trimming took 4 bases from V and 4 from J, leaving 16 bases between them. CDR3 size: 16 residues. Germline CDR1 and CDR2: MNHEY and SVGAGI. The CDR3 DNA reads TGTGCCAGCAGTTTACCGGGGGGCGGAGGCACCGGGGAGCTGTTTTTT. It codes for CASSLPGGGGTGELFF.

The chain joins TRBV6-5 to TRBJ1-5; 8 nucleotides agree with TRBD1. This CDR3 has 13 amino acids. CDR1 is MNHEY and CDR2 is SVGAGI in the germline V gene. V was clipped by 5 bases and J by 6 bases; unmatched bases: 3. The CDR3, as DNA: TGTGCCAGCAGTCCGGACAGGGCTCAGCCCCAGCATTTT. This sequence encodes CASSPDRAQPQHF.

This chain connects TRBV3-1 (or the pseudogene TRBV3-2) to TRBJ2-2, with D hard to call. V was pared by 2 bases and J by 9 bases, with 7 bases between. CDR1 is LGHDT, CDR2 YNNKEL, per germline (reference sequence). This CDR3 region has 12 residues. CDR3 DNA: TGTGCCAGCAGCCAACGTCCTCGGGAGCTGTTTTTT. Translated, it gives CASSQRPRELFF.

The chain carries TRBV20-1 and TRBJ1-2; D remains unclear. Germline CDR1 is DFQATT and CDR2 is SNEGSKA (reference sequence). V lost 1 base and J lost 7, with 7 bases in between. The CDR3 has 11 residues. The CDR3: CSARGQIGYTF. The CDR3 DNA sequence: TGCAGTGCTAGAGGGCAAATTGGCTACACCTTC.

This clone was recorded at least ten times. The chain couples TRBV30 to TRBJ2-7; either TRBD1 or TRBD2 may fit D (5 bases each). This CDR3 is 12 amino acids long. Trimming removed 8 bases from V and 6 bases from J, with 17 bases in between. Germline loops: CDR1 GTSNPN, CDR2 SVGIG (reference sequence). CDR3 sequence reads: CAGTGKAGEQYF. The CDR3 DNA reads as TGTGCCGGGACGGGCAAGGCGGGCGAGCAGTACTTC.

The chain employs TRBV28 and TRBJ1-1; D gene ambiguous. The CDR3 spans 12 residues. The germline gives CDR1 MDHEN, CDR2 SYDVKM. Trimming removed 7 bases from V and 4 bases from J, with 10 bases in between. The CDR3 here is CASNPGRTEAFF. The CDR3 region has the DNA TGTGCCAGCAACCCGGGTCGCACTGAAGCTTTCTTT.

The genes are TRBV28 and TRBJ2-6; tentatively, D is TRBD1 (5 bases). CDR1 MDHEN and CDR2 SYDVKM come from the germline V gene. This CDR3 has 14 residues. The germline V and J ends were trimmed by 8 bases and 4 bases, with 12 bases remaining between them. CDR3 nucleotides: TGTGCCAGCGCCTCAGGGTCCGGGGCCAACGTCCTGACTTTC. Translation: CASASGSGANVLTF.

This clone was seen a single time. This chain links TRBV5-4 with TRBJ2-7, with TRBD1 identical over 9 bases. The CDR3 is 14 residues long. Germline V gene lookup returns CDR1 SGHNT and CDR2 YYREEE (reference sequence). V shed 4 bases, J shed 2 bases, and the junction held 4 bases outside the gene matches. As DNA, the CDR3 is TGTGCCAGCAGCATCGGACAGGGGCCCTACGAGCAGTACTTC. Translated: CASSIGQGPYEQYF.

The J gene is TRBJ2-1, the V gene TRBV27; a weak D match, TRBD2 (5 bases). Germline V gives CDR1 MNHEY, CDR2 SMNVEV (reference sequence). The CDR3 contains 11 residues. V shed 7 bases and J shed 10 bases, with 11 bases lying between them. CDR3 DNA: TGTGCCAGCACGGGGTCCGTGGAGCAGTTCTTC. This gives the protein CASTGSVEQFF.

The V gene is TRBV6-5, the J gene TRBJ1-6; D gene ambiguous. From germline, CDR1 is MNHEY and CDR2 SVGAGI. Trimming cost V 7 bases and J 11 bases, with 21 bases left between them. The length of the CDR3 is 15 residues. The CDR3 coding sequence is TGTGCCAGCACTACTGCGAGGGCAAGGTGGCCACCCCTCCACTTT. The encoded protein is CASTTARARWPPLHF.

This clone has only one observation. The chain joins TRBV5-5 to TRBJ2-2; 12 positions agree with TRBD2. Looked up from germline, CDR1 is SGHKS and CDR2 is YYEKEE (reference sequence). The V gene end was trimmed by 6 bases and the J gene end by 4 bases; junction bases not matched to a gene: 7. This CDR3 has 16 amino acids. This CDR3 reads CASTTSGSLSTGELFF. Here the CDR3 DNA reads TGTGCCAGCACGACTAGCGGGAGTCTGAGCACCGGGGAGCTGTTTTTT.

The chain recombines TRBV2 with TRBJ1-2, with D hard to call. The CDR3 has 15 residues. Germline CDR1 reads SNHLY; CDR2 reads FYNNEI. The V end lost 5 bases, the J end lost 5 bases, and 18 bases lay between the germline ends. CDR3: CASSLSEGRIYGYTF. The CDR3 DNA is TGTGCCAGCAGTCTTTCCGAGGGAAGAATATATGGCTACACCTTC.

In this sample, this clone turned up many times. This rearrangement joins TRBV5-1 to TRBJ1-2; D gene uncertain. CDR1 SGHRS and CDR2 YFSETQ come from the germline V gene. The CDR3 is 11 amino acids. Trimming took 4 bases from V and 8 from J, leaving 9 bases between them. This CDR3 reads CASSLNQGYTF. CDR3 sequence (DNA): TGCGCCAGCAGCCTTAACCAGGGCTACACCTTC.

This clone was observed a handful of times. This chain connects TRBV2 to TRBJ1-4, with TRBD1 as a possible D gene (5 bases). This CDR3 has 12 residues. V gave up 4 bases and J gave up 7 bases, with 7 bases separating them. Germline lookup yields CDR1 SNHLY and CDR2 FYNNEI. Written as DNA, the CDR3 is TGTGCCAGCAGTGGGGGGGGTGAAAAACTGTTTTTT. As protein: CASSGGGEKLFF.

This sequence joins TRBV19 and TRBJ1-2, with D unresolved. CDR3 length: 11 residues. Germline V gene sequence: CDR1 LNHDA, CDR2 SQIVND (reference sequence). V was pared by 11 bases and J by 8 bases, with 15 bases between. CDR3 DNA sequence: TGTGCCGGACGGAGCGGTACCGGCTACACCTTC. It is translated as CAGRSGTGYTF.

The chain uses TRBV7-8 and TRBJ1-3; D is unresolved. V was trimmed by 1 base and J by 1 base, leaving 11 bases between them. Germline assignment: CDR1 SGHVS and CDR2 FQNEAQ. This CDR3 contains 16 residues. This chain's CDR3 is CASSLDRVLSGNTIYF. The CDR3 bases are TGTGCCAGCAGCTTAGATAGAGTCCTTTCTGGAAACACCATATATTTT.

The rearrangement joins TRBV28 to TRBJ1-2; tentatively, D is TRBD1 (6 bases). Germline-derived CDR1 and CDR2 are MDHEN and SYDVKM. Trimming removed 6 bases at V and 8 bases at J, with 13 bases between. The CDR3 is 12 residues long. This CDR3 reads CASRYRAGGYTF. In DNA, the CDR3 is TGTGCCAGCAGATACAGGGCGGGCGGCTACACCTTC.

J is TRBJ1-4 and V is TRBV18; maybe TRBD1 (5 bases). Germline V gives CDR1 KGHSH, CDR2 LQKENI. CDR3 length equals 14 residues. Trimming took off 3 bases at V and 8 bases at J, with 13 bases between the two ends. CDR3 coding DNA: TGTGCCAGCTCACCTTCACAGGTGGACGAAAAACTGTTTTTT. It is translated as CASSPSQVDEKLFF.

This clone was found once. V is TRBV5-6 and J is TRBJ2-7; 11 nucleotides match TRBD1. V shed 0 bases, J shed 5 bases, and the junction held 1 base outside the gene matches. This CDR3 contains 14 residues. In germline, CDR1 is SGHDT, CDR2 YYEEEE. The CDR3, as DNA: TGTGCCAGCAGCTTGGGGACAGGGGGCAACGAGCAGTACTTC. Its protein is CASSLGTGGNEQYF.

V gene TRBV10-2 combines with J gene TRBJ2-5, with TRBD1 matching over 7 bases. CDR3 size: 12 residues. The J segment lost 5 bases and the V segment lost 10 bases, leaving 7 bases of the junction unmatched. CDR1 is WSHSY, CDR2 SAAADI, per germline. The CDR3, as DNA: TGCGCCACGGGCCAGGACAGGGAGACCCAGTACTTC. This encodes CATGQDRETQYF.

J is TRBJ1-1 and V is TRBV24-1; TRBD1 matches 8 bases. Germline V CDR1 and CDR2: KGHDR, SFDVKD. V shed 3 bases, J shed 5 bases, and the junction held 1 base outside the gene matches. This CDR3 is 13 amino acids long. CDR3 residues: CATSDRTGTEAFF. Written as DNA, the CDR3 is TGTGCCACCAGTGATAGGACAGGGACTGAAGCTTTCTTT.

The gene calls are TRBV9 and TRBJ2-1; 9 bases match TRBD2. The CDR3 totals 14 residues. The V gene end was trimmed by 2 bases and the J gene end by 9 bases; junction bases not matched to a gene: 6. Germline loops: CDR1 SGDLS, CDR2 YYNGEE. The DNA of the CDR3 is TGTGCCAGCAGCGTTGGCGGGGGGGCCGTTGAGCAGTTCTTC. Protein: CASSVGGGAVEQFF.

CDR3 sequence: CASSLRDRGIGYTF. The CDR3 nucleotides read TGTGCCAGCAGTCTCCGGGACAGGGGGATTGGCTACACCTTC. J is TRBJ1-2 and V is TRBV28, with 11 bases fitting TRBD1. The CDR3 has 14 amino acids. The ends lost 5 bases at V and 7 bases at J; junction bases unmatched: 6. Germline V gives CDR1 MDHEN, CDR2 SYDVKM.

The rearrangement links TRBV6-5 to TRBJ2-1; 7 nucleotides align to TRBD1. Germline V gene sequence: CDR1 MNHEY, CDR2 SVGAGI. The CDR3 runs 13 residues. V shed 6 bases and J 7 bases; nucleotides not matched to a gene: 6. This CDR3 reads CASRLQGRNEQFF. Here the CDR3 DNA reads TGTGCCAGCAGGCTACAGGGGAGAAATGAGCAGTTCTTC.

The chain has TRBV7-2 and TRBJ1-1; a weak D match, TRBD1 (6 bases). Germline V gives CDR1 SGHTA, CDR2 FQGNSA. This CDR3 is built from 15 residues. The V end lost 3 bases, the J end lost 4 bases, and 15 bases lay between the germline ends. CDR3 sequence: CASSFGGAGGTEAFF. Here the CDR3 DNA reads TGTGCCAGCAGCTTCGGGGGGGCTGGGGGCACTGAAGCTTTCTTT.

The CDR3 spells CASSRQSMNTEAFF. The CDR3 nucleotides are TGTGCCAGCAGTAGACAGAGCATGAACACTGAAGCTTTCTTT. The V gene is TRBV27, the J gene TRBJ1-1; maybe TRBD1 (5 bases). This CDR3 comprises 14 residues. V lost 5 bases and J lost 0, with 10 bases in between. Looked up from germline, CDR1 is MNHEY and CDR2 is SMNVEV (reference sequence).

The chain combines TRBV6-4 with TRBJ2-1; the D gene is possibly TRBD2 (7 bases). Per germline, CDR1 MRHNA and CDR2 SNTAGT. The V end lost 0 bases, the J end lost 8 bases, and 17 bases lay between the germline ends. The CDR3 runs to 16 residues. DNA for the CDR3: TGTGCCAGCAGTGACTCGAGGCTGGGGGGGGCGGATGAGCAGTTCTTC. Protein: CASSDSRLGGADEQFF.

There are many counts of this clone. The genes are TRBV29-1 and TRBJ2-4, with TRBD2 matching 7 bases. Germline CDR1 and CDR2: SQVTM and ANQGSEA. The ends lost 3 bases at V and 9 bases at J; junction bases unmatched: 8. CDR3 length: 13 amino acids. The CDR3 DNA reads TGCAGCGTTGAGGGAGGGTTTAAGGCCATTCAGTACTTC. Encoded protein: CSVEGGFKAIQYF. The full variable domain, with the rest looked up from reference TRBV29-1 and TRBJ2-4, is SAVISQKPSRDICQRGTSLTIQCQVDSQVTMMFWYRQQPGQSLTLIATANQGSEATYESGFVIDKFPISRPNLTFSTLTVSNMSPEDSSIYLCSVEGGFKAIQYFGAGTRLSVL.